Listed below are T cell receptor beta chains from one sample, sequenced in a study of blood T cell repertoires in COVID-19. Some clones are missing from TCRdb's copy, which holds only in-frame ones; the method was immunoSEQ multiplex PCR. Here the sample spans some 150,000 clones, 85% being singletons. The specimen sequenced was peripheral blood. The receptor set was obtained from a human donor with acute or convalescent COVID-19. The donor label of this sample is uncertain. The conserved cysteine and the conserved F or W are not part of the CDR3 here. D genes are given only for firm matches.

v_call,j_call,d_call,cdr3_aa
TRBV3-1/TRBV3-2,TRBJ1-2,TRBD1,ASSQRGRDRGDYGYT
TRBV27,TRBJ1-2,-,ASRGEGGGYT
TRBV27,TRBJ1-5,-,ASSLRSGPSNQPQH
TRBV6-5,TRBJ1-1,-,ASIRGNTEAF
TRBV28,TRBJ1-2,-,ASSNREGGYT
TRBV3-1/TRBV3-2,TRBJ1-6,-,ASSLTVNSPLH
TRBV30,TRBJ1-5,TRBD1,AWSASAGQGHQPQH
TRBV3-1/TRBV3-2,TRBJ2-1,-,ASSQDSTGRINEQF
TRBV5-1,TRBJ1-1,-,ASSLVGAPNTEAF
TRBV24-1,TRBJ2-1,-,ATSGIPGDEQF
TRBV5-4,TRBJ2-5,TRBD2,ASSYPGLKETQY
TRBV6-5,TRBJ1-2,-,ASSLSFLYGYT
TRBV11-2,TRBJ2-1,TRBD2,ASSLGGASGLYNEQF
TRBV7-9,TRBJ2-7,-,ASSLARWSEQY
TRBV3-1/TRBV3-2,TRBJ2-3,-,ASSQALRREDTQY
TRBV6-2/TRBV6-3,TRBJ1-1,-,ASSYSRGPGTEAF
TRBV29-1,TRBJ1-1,-,SVARVLNTEAF
TRBV11-2,TRBJ2-3,TRBD2,ASSFTSGPTDTQY
TRBV5-6,TRBJ2-4,-,ASSLGRAKNIQY
TRBV7-2,TRBJ2-1,TRBD2,ASSWRLAGGLYNEQF
TRBV4-2,TRBJ1-5,-,ASSGQTNQPQH
TRBV7-3,TRBJ1-1,-,ASRPQGEGTEAF
TRBV2,TRBJ1-2,TRBD1,ASRGDSSNYGYT
TRBV28,TRBJ2-7,-,ASSLAGYEQY
TRBV20-1,TRBJ1-2,-,SAVGEGYT
TRBV18,TRBJ2-2,-,ASSAGQTNTGELF
TRBV6-2/TRBV6-3,TRBJ2-1,TRBD2,ASSYSTRLAGGQNEQF
TRBV30,TRBJ1-3,-,AWRATASGNTIY
TRBV11-2,TRBJ2-3,-,ASSSNTDTQY
TRBV7-9,TRBJ2-3,-,ASSLDGASTDTQY
TRBV19,TRBJ1-2,TRBD1,ASSPKARGINYGYT
TRBV28,TRBJ1-1,TRBD1,ASSSEGQEDTEAF
TRBV7-3,TRBJ1-2,TRBD1,ASSDGTGFGYT
TRBV19,TRBJ1-6,TRBD1,ASSLYSGTGLVALH
TRBV6-5,TRBJ1-3,-,ASSLVSGNTIY
TRBV24-1,TRBJ1-1,-,ATSGRGIRTEAF
TRBV18,TRBJ1-2,TRBD1,ASSPGTGNGYT
TRBV29-1,TRBJ2-7,-,SVAPPGSEQY
TRBV5-1,TRBJ2-3,-,ASSRTQTGTDTQY
TRBV14,TRBJ1-2,TRBD1,ASSQADRGGYT
TRBV14,TRBJ1-6,-,ASSQDLAGANSPLH
TRBV11-2,TRBJ1-2,-,ASSLSGDGYT
TRBV10-3,TRBJ2-3,-,AISDGRGRADTQY
TRBV7-3,TRBJ2-5,TRBD2,ASSRGEVAGVSETQY
TRBV30,TRBJ2-3,TRBD1,AWRQGIPDTQY
TRBV11-2,TRBJ2-5,TRBD2,ASSLGLAGGETQY
TRBV15,TRBJ2-7,TRBD1,ATSRGTGQNEQY
TRBV2,TRBJ2-2,TRBD2,ASRGTSQTGELF
TRBV6-5,TRBJ1-2,TRBD1,ASSPGTGNLGYT
TRBV4-3,TRBJ2-2,TRBD1,ASSHTGADSGELF
TRBV5-1,TRBJ1-3,TRBD1,ASSPTGSGGNTIY
TRBV5-4,TRBJ2-3,TRBD2,ASSLAQNSGQDTQY
TRBV3-1/TRBV3-2,TRBJ2-7,-,ASSQAGIYEQY
TRBV30,TRBJ1-6,-,AWSEGQNNSPLH
TRBV7-2,TRBJ2-1,TRBD2,ATSGYNEQF
TRBV4-3,TRBJ1-2,-,ASSQEPGFHYGYT